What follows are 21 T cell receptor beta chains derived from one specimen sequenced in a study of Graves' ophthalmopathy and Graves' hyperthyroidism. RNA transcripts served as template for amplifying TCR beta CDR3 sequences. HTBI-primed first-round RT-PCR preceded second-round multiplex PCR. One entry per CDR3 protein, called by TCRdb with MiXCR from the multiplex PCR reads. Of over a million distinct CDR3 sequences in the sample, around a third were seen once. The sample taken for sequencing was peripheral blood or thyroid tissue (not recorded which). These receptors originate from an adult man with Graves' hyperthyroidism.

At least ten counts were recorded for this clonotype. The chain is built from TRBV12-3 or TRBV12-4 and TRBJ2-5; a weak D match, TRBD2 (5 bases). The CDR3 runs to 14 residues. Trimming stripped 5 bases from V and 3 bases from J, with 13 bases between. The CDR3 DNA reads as TGTGCCAGCAGTGGGGAGACTACCAAAGAGACCCAGTACTTC. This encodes CASSGETTKETQYF.

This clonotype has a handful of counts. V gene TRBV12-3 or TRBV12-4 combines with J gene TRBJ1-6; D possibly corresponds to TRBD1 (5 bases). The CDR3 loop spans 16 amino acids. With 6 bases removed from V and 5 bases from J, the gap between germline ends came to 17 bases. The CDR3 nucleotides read TGTGCCAGCAGCGGGACTCCCGGGGTGGATAATTCACCCCTCCACTTT. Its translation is CASSGTPGVDNSPLHF.

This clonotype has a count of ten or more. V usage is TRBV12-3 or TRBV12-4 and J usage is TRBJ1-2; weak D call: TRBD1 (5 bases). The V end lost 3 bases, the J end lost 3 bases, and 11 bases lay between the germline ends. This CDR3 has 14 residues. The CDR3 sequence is CASSLAGPYYGYTF. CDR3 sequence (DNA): TGTGCCAGCAGTTTGGCAGGGCCCTACTATGGCTACACCTTC.

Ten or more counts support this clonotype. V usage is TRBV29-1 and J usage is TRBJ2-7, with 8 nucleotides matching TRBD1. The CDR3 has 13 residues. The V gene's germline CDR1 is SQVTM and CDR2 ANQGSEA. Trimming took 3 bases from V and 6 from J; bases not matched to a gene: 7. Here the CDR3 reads CSVDDRGWGEQYF. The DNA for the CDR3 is TGCAGCGTTGACGACAGGGGATGGGGCGAGCAGTACTTC.

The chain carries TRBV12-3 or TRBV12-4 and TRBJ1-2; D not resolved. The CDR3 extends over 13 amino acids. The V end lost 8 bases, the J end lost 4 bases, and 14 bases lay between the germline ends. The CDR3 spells CASGVYAGYGYTF. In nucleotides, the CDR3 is TGTGCCAGCGGGGTGTATGCCGGCTATGGCTACACCTTC.

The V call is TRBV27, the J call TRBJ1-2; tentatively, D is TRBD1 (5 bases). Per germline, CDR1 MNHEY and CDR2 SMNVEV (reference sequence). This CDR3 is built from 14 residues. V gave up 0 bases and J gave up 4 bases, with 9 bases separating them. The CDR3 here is CASSLSNTGYGYTF. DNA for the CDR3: TGTGCCAGCAGTTTATCGAACACAGGCTATGGCTACACCTTC.

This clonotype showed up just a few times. CDR3 amino acids: CASSLWAGADTGELFF. CDR3 nucleotides: TGCGCCAGCAGCTTGTGGGCAGGGGCGGACACCGGGGAGCTGTTTTTT. The genes are TRBV5-1 and TRBJ2-2, with a weak D call TRBD1 (6 bases). CDR1 SGHRS and CDR2 YFSETQ come from the germline V gene. The CDR3 has 16 amino acids. V lost 1 base and J 3 bases, leaving 13 bases between the germline ends.

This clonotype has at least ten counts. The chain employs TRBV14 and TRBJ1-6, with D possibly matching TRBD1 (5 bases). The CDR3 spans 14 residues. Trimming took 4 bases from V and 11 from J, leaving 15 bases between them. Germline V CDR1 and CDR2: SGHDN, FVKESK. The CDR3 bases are TGTGCCAGCAGCCCCTTGGTAGCGGGGCCACCCCTCCACTTT. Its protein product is CASSPLVAGPPLHF.

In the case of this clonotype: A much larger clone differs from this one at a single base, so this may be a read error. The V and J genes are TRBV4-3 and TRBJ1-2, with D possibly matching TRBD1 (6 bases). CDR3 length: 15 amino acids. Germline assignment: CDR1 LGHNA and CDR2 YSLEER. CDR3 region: CASGQDQGRGYGYTF. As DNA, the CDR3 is TGCGCCAGCGGCCAAGATCAGGGCAGGGGCTATGGCTACACCTTC.

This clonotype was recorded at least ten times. CDR3 loop: CASSLLGRLNYGYTF. CDR3 DNA sequence: TGTGCCAGTAGCCTATTGGGGCGACTTAACTATGGCTACACCTTC. The chain has TRBV19 and TRBJ1-2, with D maybe TRBD1 (5 bases). The ends were cut back, 6 bases at V and 1 base at J, with 15 bases in the middle. From germline, CDR1 is LNHDA and CDR2 SQIVND (reference sequence). The length of the CDR3 is 15 residues.

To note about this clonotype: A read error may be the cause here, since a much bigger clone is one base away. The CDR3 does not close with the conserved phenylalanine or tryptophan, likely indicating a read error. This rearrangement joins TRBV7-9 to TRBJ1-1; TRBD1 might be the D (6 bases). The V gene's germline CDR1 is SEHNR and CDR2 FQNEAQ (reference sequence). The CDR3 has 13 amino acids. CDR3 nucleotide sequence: TGCGCCAGCAGCCAAGTATCAGGGGAAGAAGCTTTCCTT. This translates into CASSQVSGEEAFL.

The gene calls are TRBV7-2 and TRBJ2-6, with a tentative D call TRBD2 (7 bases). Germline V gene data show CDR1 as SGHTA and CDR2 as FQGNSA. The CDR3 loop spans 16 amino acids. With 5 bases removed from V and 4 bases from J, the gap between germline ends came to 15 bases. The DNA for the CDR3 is TGTGCCAGCAGCCGAGGGGGGGCGGGGGGGGCCAACGTCCTGACTTTC. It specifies CASSRGGAGGANVLTF. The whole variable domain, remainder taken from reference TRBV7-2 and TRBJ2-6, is GAGVSQSPSNKVTEKGKDVELRCDPISGHTALYWYRQSLGQGLEFLIYFQGNSAPDKSGLPSDRFSAERTGGSVSTLTIQRTQQEDSAVYLCASSRGGAGGANVLTFGAGSRLTVL.

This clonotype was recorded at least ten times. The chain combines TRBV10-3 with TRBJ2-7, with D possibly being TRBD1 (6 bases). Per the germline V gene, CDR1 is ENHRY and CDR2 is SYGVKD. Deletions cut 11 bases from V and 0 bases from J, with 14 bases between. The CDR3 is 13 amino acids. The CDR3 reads CAAGGTHSYEQYF. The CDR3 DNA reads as TGTGCCGCTGGTGGGACACACTCCTACGAGCAGTACTTC.

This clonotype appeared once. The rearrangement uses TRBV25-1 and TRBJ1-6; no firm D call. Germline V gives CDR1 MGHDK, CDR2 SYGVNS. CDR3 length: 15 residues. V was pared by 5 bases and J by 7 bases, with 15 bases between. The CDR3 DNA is TGTGCCAGCAGTTACTCGAGGGCAGGCAATTCACCCCTCCACTTT. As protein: CASSYSRAGNSPLHF.

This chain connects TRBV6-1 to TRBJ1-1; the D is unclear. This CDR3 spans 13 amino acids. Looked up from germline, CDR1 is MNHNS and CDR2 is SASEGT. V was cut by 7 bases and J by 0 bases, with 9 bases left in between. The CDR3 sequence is CASKEDLNTEAFF. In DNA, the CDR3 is TGTGCCAGCAAGGAGGATCTGAACACTGAAGCTTTCTTT.

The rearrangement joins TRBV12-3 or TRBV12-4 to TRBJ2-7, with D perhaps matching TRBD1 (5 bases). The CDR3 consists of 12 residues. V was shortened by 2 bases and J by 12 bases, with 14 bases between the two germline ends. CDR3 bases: TGTGCCAGCAGTTTAACAGGCAGCATCGGGTACTTC. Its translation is CASSLTGSIGYF.

The chain's CDR3 is CAISLSGASTEAFF. The CDR3 DNA follows: TGTGCCATCAGTTTATCAGGGGCGAGCACTGAAGCTTTCTTT. This chain links TRBV10-3 with TRBJ1-1, with D possibly TRBD1 on 6 matching bases. The germline V and J ends were trimmed by 5 bases and 4 bases, with 14 bases remaining between them. The CDR3 spans 14 residues. Germline assignment: CDR1 ENHRY and CDR2 SYGVKD.

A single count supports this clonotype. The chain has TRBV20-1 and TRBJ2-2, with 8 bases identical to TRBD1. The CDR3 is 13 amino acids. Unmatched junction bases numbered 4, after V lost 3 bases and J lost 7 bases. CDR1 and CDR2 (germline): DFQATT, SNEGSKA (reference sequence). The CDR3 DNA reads TGCAGTGCTAGGCCCAGGGGGCACGGGGAGCTGTTTTTT. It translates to CSARPRGHGELFF.

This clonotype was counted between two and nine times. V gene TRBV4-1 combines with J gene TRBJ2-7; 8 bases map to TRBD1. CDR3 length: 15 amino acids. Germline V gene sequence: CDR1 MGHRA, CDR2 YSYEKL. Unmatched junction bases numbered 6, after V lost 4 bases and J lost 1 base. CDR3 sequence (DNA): TGCGCCAGCAGCCGACAGGACAGGGCGTCCTACGAGCAGTACTTC. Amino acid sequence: CASSRQDRASYEQYF.

The CDR3 reads CASSEQALRGEQYF. The CDR3 DNA is TGTGCCAGTAGTGAACAGGCGTTACGGGGCGAGCAGTACTTC. This chain uses TRBV19 with TRBJ2-7; D could derive from TRBD1 or TRBD2 (5 bases each). The V gene's germline CDR1 is LNHDA and CDR2 SQIVND (reference sequence). With 5 bases removed from V and 6 bases from J, the gap between germline ends came to 17 bases. This CDR3 is 14 amino acids long.

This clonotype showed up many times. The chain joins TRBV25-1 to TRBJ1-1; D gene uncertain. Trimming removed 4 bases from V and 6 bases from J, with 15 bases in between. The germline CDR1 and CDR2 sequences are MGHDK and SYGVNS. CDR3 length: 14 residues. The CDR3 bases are TGTGCCAGCAGTGGGGTAGGGATCCAAGCTGAAGCTTTCTTT. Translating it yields CASSGVGIQAEAFF.